This T cell receptor (beta chain) derives from a study of T cell responses to AZD1222 COVID-19 vaccine. Generated by immunoSEQ multiplex PCR, the TCRdb table keeps only in-frame clones and is missing some. The data show about 120,000 clones, around 91% seen once. This CDR3 contains 13 residues. The germline gives CDR1 MGHRA, CDR2 YSYEKL. V was trimmed by 2 bases and J by 3 bases, leaving 7 bases between them. Notes on the study in general: Among the donors, most were white British and more were female, and clonal diversity was possibly underestimated.

In the case of this clone: The target antigen is unknown.

The receptor was isolated from an adult who received the AZD1222 COVID-19 vaccine. The chain links TRBV4-1 to TRBJ2-5; D not certain. Material: peripheral blood, obtained 28 days after the second AZD1222 dose. The CDR3 is CASSQWVKETQYF. The CDR3, as DNA: TGCGCCAGCAGCCAATGGGTAAAAGAGACCCAGTACTTC.